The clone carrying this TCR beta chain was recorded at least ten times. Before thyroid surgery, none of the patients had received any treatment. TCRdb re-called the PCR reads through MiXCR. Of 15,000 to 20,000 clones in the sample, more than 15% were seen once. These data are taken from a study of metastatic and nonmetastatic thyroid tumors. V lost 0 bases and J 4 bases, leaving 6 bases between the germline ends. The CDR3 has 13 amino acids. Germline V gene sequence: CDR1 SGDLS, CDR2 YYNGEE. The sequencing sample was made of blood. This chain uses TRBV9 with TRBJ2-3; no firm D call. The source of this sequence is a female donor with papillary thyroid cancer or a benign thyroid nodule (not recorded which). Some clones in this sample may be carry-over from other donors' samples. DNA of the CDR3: TGTGCCAGCAGCGTAGCTTGGGCAGATACGCAGTATTTT. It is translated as CASSVAWADTQYF.